The present entry profiles one T cell receptor beta chain with its context. Its target antigen remains unknown. No qualities accompany the bases; no much larger clone lies one base away. The data stem from a study of blood T cell repertoires in COVID-19 (dated by TCRdb to 2019 to 2021). Regarding the research as a whole: The collaborator samples originated in the United States, Italy and Spain and spanned the acute and convalescent phases of COVID-19. The prospective study material was composed of cDNA or gDNA derived from T cells, B-cell-depleted T cells, or PBMCs. Subjects who had been exposed to COVID-19, were actively infected with it, or had recovered from it provided the deeply sampled blood TCRbeta repertoires that made up the dataset. A freely available public database, intended as a resource for researchers studying the immune response to SARS-CoV-2, is where the repertoires were released. The samples were drawn from two sources: the first 160 participants of the ongoing ImmuneRACE study, and fewer than 1,500 subjects contributed by 6 global collaborators. Sample metadata almost always included a de-identified subject ID, COVID-19 status, age in years and sex. Where available, HLA class I and class II types were taken from metadata supplied by the sample provider and were not determined by assay-based typing.

The immunoSEQ Assay, a bias-controlled multiplex PCR, was used to amplify TCRbeta CDR3 regions from genomic DNA. For the original study's pipeline: The number of nucleated cells in each sample was estimated by amplification of reference gene primers within the assay. To quantify the absolute abundance of each unique TCRbeta CDR3 rearrangement, sequence reads were collapsed and filtered. For each sample, productive Simpson clonality was calculated by taking the square root of Simpson's diversity index across productive rearrangements. TCRdb mirrors the immuneACCESS table, restricted to in-frame sequences. Some clones are absent from its copies; in checked studies, under half trace to an unresolved V gene, and the reason for the others is unknown. V and J calls and clone size follow that table, whereas D and trimming were derived from the DNA. The table for this sample lists 150,000 to 200,000 clones; roughly nine tenths of them were counted only once. Together, the top ten hold more than 3% of the sample.

Collaborating institutions collected whole blood in K2EDTA tubes following their own protocols. For TCRbeta analysis, collaborator samples were shipped as frozen whole blood, as isolated PBMCs, or as DNA extracted from either sample type. Reading from cysteine to phenylalanine, the CDR3 counts 16 amino acids. Kept here is only the CDR3 DNA, which spans 48 bases and is read in frame from base 1. The germline V gene sets CDR1 to SNHLY and CDR2 to FYNNEI. The V end loses 5 bases and the J end loses 4 bases, and a stretch of 15 bases separates them. Summary of the overall study and its limitations: Clinical and demographic metadata were provided uncurated, with the amount varying by source and participant.

This chain is built from TRBV2 and TRBJ1-6, and TRBD1 may be the D gene, going by 6 matching bases. Sequencing used peripheral blood. This clonotype was sampled from an older man with acute or convalescent COVID-19. The nucleotide sequence is TGTGCCAGCAGTTCCAGGGGAAACGGTTATAATTCACCCCTCCACTTT. It translates to CASSSRGNGYNSPLHF. Here the CDR3 is joined to the reference TRBV2 and TRBJ1-6 genes, and the full variable domain is: EPEVTQTPSHQVTQMGQEVILRCVPISNHLYFYWYRQILGQKVEFLVSFYNNEISEKSEIFDDQFSVERPDGSNFTLKIRSTKLEDSAMYFCASSSRGNGYNSPLHFGNGTRLTVT.